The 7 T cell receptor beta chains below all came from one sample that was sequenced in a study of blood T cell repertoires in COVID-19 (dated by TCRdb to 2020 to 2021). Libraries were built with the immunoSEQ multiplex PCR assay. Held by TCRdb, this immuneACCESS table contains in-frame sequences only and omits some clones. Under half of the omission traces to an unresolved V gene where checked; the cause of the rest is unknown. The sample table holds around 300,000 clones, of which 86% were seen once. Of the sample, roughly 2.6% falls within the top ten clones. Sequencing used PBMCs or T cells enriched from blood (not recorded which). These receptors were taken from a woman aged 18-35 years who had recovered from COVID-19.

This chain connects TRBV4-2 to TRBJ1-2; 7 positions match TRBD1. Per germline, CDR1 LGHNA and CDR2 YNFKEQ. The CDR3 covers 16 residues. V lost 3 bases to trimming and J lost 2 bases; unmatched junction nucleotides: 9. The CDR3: CASSHVTGTDNYGYTF. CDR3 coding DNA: TGTGCCAGCAGCCATGTTACCGGGACAGACAACTATGGCTACACCTTC.

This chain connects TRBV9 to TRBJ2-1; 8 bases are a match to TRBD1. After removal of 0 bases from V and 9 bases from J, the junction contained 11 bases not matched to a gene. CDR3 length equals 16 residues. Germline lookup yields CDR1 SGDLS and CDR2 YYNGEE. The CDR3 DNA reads TGTGCCAGCAGCGTAGGCCCCCCCGACAGGGGCGGTGAGCAGTTCTTC. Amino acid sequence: CASSVGPPDRGGEQFF.

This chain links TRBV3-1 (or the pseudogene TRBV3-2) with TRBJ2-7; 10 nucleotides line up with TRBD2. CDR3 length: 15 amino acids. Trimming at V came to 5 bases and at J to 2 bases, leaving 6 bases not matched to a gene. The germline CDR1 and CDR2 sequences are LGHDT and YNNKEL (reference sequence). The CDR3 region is CASSSPSGSAYEQYF. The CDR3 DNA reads TGTGCCAGCAGCTCCCCTAGCGGGAGTGCCTACGAGCAGTACTTC.

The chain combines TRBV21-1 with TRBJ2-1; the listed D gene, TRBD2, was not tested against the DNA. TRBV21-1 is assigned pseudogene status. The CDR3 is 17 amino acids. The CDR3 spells CASSTIGSGDSYNEQFF. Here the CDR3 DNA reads TGTGCCAGCAGCACCATAGGCAGCGGGGACTCCTACAATGAGCAGTTCTTC.

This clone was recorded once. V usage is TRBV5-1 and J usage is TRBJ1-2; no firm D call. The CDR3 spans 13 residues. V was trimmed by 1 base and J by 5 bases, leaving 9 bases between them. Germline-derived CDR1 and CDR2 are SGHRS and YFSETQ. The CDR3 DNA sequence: TGCGCCAGCAGCTTGACCAGTGAATATGGCTACACCTTC. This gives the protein CASSLTSEYGYTF.

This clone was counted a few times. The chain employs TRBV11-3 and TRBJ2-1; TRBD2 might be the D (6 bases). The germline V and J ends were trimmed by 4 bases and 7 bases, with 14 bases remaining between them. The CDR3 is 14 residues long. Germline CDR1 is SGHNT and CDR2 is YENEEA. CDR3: CASSSGMAGNEQFF. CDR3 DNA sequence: TGTGCCAGCAGCTCGGGTATGGCGGGAAATGAGCAGTTCTTC.

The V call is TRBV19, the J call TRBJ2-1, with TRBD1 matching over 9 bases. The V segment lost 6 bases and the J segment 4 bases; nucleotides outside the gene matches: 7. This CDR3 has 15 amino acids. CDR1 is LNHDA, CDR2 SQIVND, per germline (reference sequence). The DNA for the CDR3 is TGTGCCAGTAGCCCGGGACAGGGATTTTACAATGAGCAGTTCTTC. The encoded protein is CASSPGQGFYNEQFF.